This TCR beta chain was sequenced in a study of blood T cell repertoires in COVID-19. Across the study: The United States, Italy and Spain were the sources of the acute and convalescent COVID-19 samples. T cells, B-cell-depleted T cells, or PBMCs supplied cDNA or gDNA.

The length of the CDR3 is 14 residues. V was pared by 1 base and J by 2 bases, with 8 bases between. Germline V gene data show CDR1 as SGHNT and CDR2 as YENEEA. Participant reports of clinical history set cohort assignment. In the study's own analysis: Reference gene primer amplification yielded estimated nucleated cell counts. Using immunoSEQ multiplex PCR, the repertoire was profiled, and TCRdb retains in-frame clones only, with some absent. The DNA was the basis for D and trimming; V, J and clone size are from that table. The data hold 300,000 to 350,000 clones, with 90% observed a single time. This receptor was obtained from a young woman with acute COVID-19. The chain is built from TRBV11-3 and TRBJ1-1; D is undetermined. The source material was PBMCs or T cells enriched from blood (not recorded which). The DNA of the CDR3 is TGTGCCAGCAGCTTAGGCGGTGGAAACACTGAAGCTTTCTTT. This gives the protein CASSLGGGNTEAFF.